This T cell receptor beta chain was captured in a study of shared T cell receptors in the human thymus. Here immunoSEQ multiplex PCR was the method, and the copy in TCRdb shows in-frame clones only, minus some. This repertoire shows approximately 660,000 clones, over 75% found once; its top ten account for 0.0095% to 0.012%. The V gene's germline CDR1 is MDHEN and CDR2 SYDVKM. V gave up 5 bases and J gave up 6 bases; unmatched junction bases: 7. The CDR3 is made up of 14 amino acids. These data also featured in a second study, about human thymus T cells. That work adds: Thymus pieces cut out during corrective heart surgery were the tissue that was used. Apparent bias marked the V and J gene usage of thymic and blood repertoires. Thymic repertoires from unrelated individuals overlapped highly, related research reported.

The sequence was collected from a boy younger than two with a congenital heart defect. The gene calls are TRBV28 and TRBJ1-2; 9 bases are a match to TRBD1. The sequenced material came from thymocytes. The CDR3 loop reads CASSPRTGEDGYTF. The CDR3 DNA reads as TGTGCCAGCAGTCCCCGGACAGGGGAAGATGGCTACACCTTC.